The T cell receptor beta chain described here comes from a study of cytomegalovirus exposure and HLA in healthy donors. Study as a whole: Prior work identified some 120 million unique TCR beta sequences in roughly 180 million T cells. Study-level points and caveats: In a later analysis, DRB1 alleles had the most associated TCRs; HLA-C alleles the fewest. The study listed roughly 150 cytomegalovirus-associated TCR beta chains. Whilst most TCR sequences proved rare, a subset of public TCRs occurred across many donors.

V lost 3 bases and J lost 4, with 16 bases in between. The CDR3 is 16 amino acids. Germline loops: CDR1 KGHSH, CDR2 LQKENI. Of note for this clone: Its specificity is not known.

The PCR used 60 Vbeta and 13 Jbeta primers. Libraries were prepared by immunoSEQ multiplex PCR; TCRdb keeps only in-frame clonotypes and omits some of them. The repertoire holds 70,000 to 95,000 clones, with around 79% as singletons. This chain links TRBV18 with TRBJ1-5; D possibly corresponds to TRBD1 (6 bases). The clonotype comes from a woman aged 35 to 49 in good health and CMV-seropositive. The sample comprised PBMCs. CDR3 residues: CASSPGDNLNNQPQHF. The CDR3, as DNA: TGTGCCAGCTCACCTGGGGACAATTTAAATAATCAGCCCCAGCATTTT.